The rows below give T cell receptor beta chains drawn from one sample of a study of cytomegalovirus exposure and HLA in healthy donors. Sequencing used immunoSEQ multiplex PCR; TCRdb keeps in-frame clones, though not all of them. The repertoire holds around 120,000 clones, with 80% as singletons. Sequenced: PBMCs. All receptors come from a female donor in good health and CMV-seropositive. Both conserved end residues are part of each CDR3. Each record gives: V gene, D gene, clone size, J gene, CDR3 protein, CDR3 DNA. The D gene is left open where the match is weak. Some rows mark clone size as missing; the rest say once, few, many or name a class of expanded clone.

v_call: TRBV5-6
d_call: NA
clone_size: NA
j_call: TRBJ2-7
cdr3_aa: CASSFLVGAGDSYEQYF
cdr3_nt: TGTGCCAGCAGCTTCCTGGTGGGAGCGGGTGATTCCTACGAGCAGTACTTC

v_call: TRBV19
d_call: NA
clone_size: few
j_call: TRBJ1-2
cdr3_aa: CASTSQVYGYTF
cdr3_nt: TGTGCCAGTACAAGCCAGGTCTATGGCTACACCTTC

v_call: TRBV6-6
d_call: NA
clone_size: NA
j_call: TRBJ1-2
cdr3_aa: CASFLFGQGMVGYTF
cdr3_nt: TGTGCCAGCTTCCTTTTTGGGCAGGGTATGGTTGGCTACACCTTC

v_call: TRBV30
d_call: NA
clone_size: NA
j_call: TRBJ1-6
cdr3_aa: CAVGEGSYNSPLHF
cdr3_nt: TGTGCCGTGGGGGAGGGATCCTATAATTCACCCCTCCACTTT

v_call: TRBV19
d_call: NA
clone_size: NA
j_call: TRBJ1-6
cdr3_aa: CASSLIFRTSPLHF
cdr3_nt: TGTGCCAGTAGCCTAATCTTTCGAACCTCACCCCTCCACTTT

v_call: TRBV7-9
d_call: NA
clone_size: NA
j_call: TRBJ2-3
cdr3_aa: CASSLFDGGGMQYF
cdr3_nt: TGTGCCAGCAGCTTATTTGACGGGGGAGGTATGCAGTATTTT

v_call: TRBV7-2
d_call: NA
clone_size: NA
j_call: TRBJ2-7
cdr3_aa: CASSLRGGEQYF
cdr3_nt: TGTGCCAGCAGCTTGCGAGGGGGCGAGCAGTACTTC

v_call: TRBV4-3
d_call: TRBD2
clone_size: NA
j_call: TRBJ2-3
cdr3_aa: CASSHGGGPTDTQYF
cdr3_nt: TGCGCCAGCAGCCATGGCGGGGGGCCCACAGATACGCAGTATTTT

v_call: TRBV7-2
d_call: TRBD1
clone_size: NA
j_call: TRBJ1-2
cdr3_aa: CASSPPGQLTYGYTF
cdr3_nt: TGTGCCAGCAGCCCTCCGGGACAGCTGACCTATGGCTACACCTTC

v_call: TRBV5-1
d_call: NA
clone_size: NA
j_call: TRBJ2-1
cdr3_aa: CASSLGVINEQFF
cdr3_nt: TGCGCCAGCAGCCTCGGGGTGATCAATGAGCAGTTCTTC

v_call: TRBV5-4
d_call: TRBD1
clone_size: NA
j_call: TRBJ2-3
cdr3_aa: CASSLGQATTDTQYF
cdr3_nt: TGTGCCAGCAGCTTAGGACAGGCCACCACGGATACGCAGTATTTT

v_call: TRBV4-3
d_call: TRBD1
clone_size: NA
j_call: TRBJ2-1
cdr3_aa: CASSQDLSAGGFYNEQFF
cdr3_nt: TGCGCCAGCAGCCAAGATCTCTCGGCAGGGGGCTTCTACAATGAGCAGTTCTTC

v_call: TRBV6-5
d_call: TRBD1
clone_size: NA
j_call: TRBJ1-1
cdr3_aa: CASRYTPGQLTEAFF
cdr3_nt: TGTGCCAGCAGGTACACTCCGGGACAGCTCACTGAAGCTTTCTTT

v_call: TRBV7-2
d_call: NA
clone_size: NA
j_call: TRBJ1-3
cdr3_aa: CASSTQVGGAGNTIYF
cdr3_nt: TGTGCCAGCAGCACCCAAGTGGGGGGGGCTGGAAACACCATATATTTT

v_call: TRBV7-3
d_call: NA
clone_size: NA
j_call: TRBJ1-4
cdr3_aa: CASSDRDWRDEKLFF
cdr3_nt: TGTGCCAGCAGCGACCGGGACTGGCGAGATGAAAAACTGTTTTTT

v_call: TRBV7-8
d_call: TRBD1
clone_size: NA
j_call: TRBJ2-7
cdr3_aa: CASSLPPGQGDYEQYF
cdr3_nt: TGTGCCAGCAGCTTACCTCCGGGACAGGGCGACTACGAGCAGTACTTC

v_call: TRBV7-9
d_call: NA
clone_size: NA
j_call: TRBJ1-5
cdr3_aa: CSSSLGEQPQHF
cdr3_nt: TGTTCCAGCAGCCTCGGGGAGCAGCCCCAGCATTTT

v_call: TRBV4-1
d_call: TRBD2
clone_size: NA
j_call: TRBJ2-7
cdr3_aa: CASSQVSLAGSYEQYF
cdr3_nt: TGCGCCAGCAGCCAAGTCTCCCTAGCGGGGTCCTACGAGCAGTACTTC

v_call: TRBV25-1
d_call: NA
clone_size: NA
j_call: TRBJ2-5
cdr3_aa: CASRGGTQYF
cdr3_nt: TGTGCCAGCAGGGGGGGGACCCAGTACTTC

v_call: TRBV5-1
d_call: TRBD1
clone_size: NA
j_call: TRBJ2-6
cdr3_aa: CASSVSTGQLSGANVLTF
cdr3_nt: TGCGCCAGCAGCGTATCGACAGGGCAACTCTCTGGGGCCAACGTCCTGACTTTC

v_call: TRBV29-1
d_call: TRBD2
clone_size: NA
j_call: TRBJ2-2
cdr3_aa: CSARMAGGFTGELFF
cdr3_nt: TGCAGCGCCCGGATGGCGGGGGGGTTCACCGGGGAGCTGTTTTTT

v_call: TRBV20-1
d_call: NA
clone_size: NA
j_call: TRBJ2-7
cdr3_aa: CSANSYEQYF
cdr3_nt: TGCAGTGCTAACAGCTACGAGCAGTACTTC

v_call: TRBV30
d_call: NA
clone_size: once
j_call: TRBJ2-5
cdr3_aa: CAWSVLTGSETQYF
cdr3_nt: TGTGCCTGGAGTGTACTTACAGGGTCCGAGACCCAGTACTTC

v_call: TRBV2
d_call: TRBD1
clone_size: NA
j_call: TRBJ2-7
cdr3_aa: CASRLNRGWYEQYF
cdr3_nt: TGTGCCAGCAGATTGAACAGGGGTTGGTACGAGCAGTACTTC

v_call: TRBV5-4
d_call: NA
clone_size: few
j_call: TRBJ2-7
cdr3_aa: CASSRMGSGNSYEQYF
cdr3_nt: TGTGCCAGCAGTCGGATGGGTAGCGGAAACTCCTACGAGCAGTACTTC

v_call: TRBV7-7
d_call: TRBD1
clone_size: NA
j_call: TRBJ1-5
cdr3_aa: CASSLAGTGGRLDQPQHF
cdr3_nt: TGTGCTAGCAGCTTAGCAGGGACAGGGGGCCGCCTGGATCAGCCCCAGCATTTT

v_call: TRBV5-1
d_call: TRBD2
clone_size: few
j_call: TRBJ2-5
cdr3_aa: CASSLGGLAGAREETQYF
cdr3_nt: TGCGCCAGCAGCTTGGGAGGACTAGCGGGGGCCCGGGAGGAGACCCAGTACTTC

v_call: TRBV28
d_call: TRBD2
clone_size: NA
j_call: TRBJ2-1
cdr3_aa: CASSSGGAGVNEQFF
cdr3_nt: TGTGCCAGCTCTAGCGGGGGGGCGGGTGTAAATGAGCAGTTCTTC

v_call: TRBV10-3
d_call: NA
clone_size: once
j_call: TRBJ1-1
cdr3_aa: CAISTRMNTEAFF
cdr3_nt: TGTGCCATCAGTACTAGGATGAACACTGAAGCTTTCTTT

v_call: TRBV6-1
d_call: TRBD1
clone_size: NA
j_call: TRBJ1-1
cdr3_aa: CASTFNRGNTEAFF
cdr3_nt: TGTGCCAGCACTTTTAACAGGGGTAACACTGAAGCTTTCTTT

v_call: TRBV30
d_call: TRBD2
clone_size: NA
j_call: TRBJ2-2
cdr3_aa: CAWSEDPRAGGFAGELFF
cdr3_nt: TGTGCCTGGAGTGAAGACCCTCGGGCGGGGGGATTCGCCGGGGAGCTGTTTTTT

v_call: TRBV28
d_call: NA
clone_size: NA
j_call: TRBJ2-2
cdr3_aa: CASSIRGNTGELFF
cdr3_nt: TGTGCCAGCAGTATCAGGGGTAACACCGGGGAGCTGTTTTTT

v_call: TRBV7-9
d_call: TRBD2
clone_size: once
j_call: TRBJ2-3
cdr3_aa: CASSTGTSADTQYF
cdr3_nt: TGTGCCAGCAGCACCGGGACTAGTGCAGATACGCAGTATTTT

v_call: TRBV18
d_call: NA
clone_size: few
j_call: TRBJ1-1
cdr3_aa: CASSRGGMMNTEAFF
cdr3_nt: TGTGCCAGCTCACGAGGGGGAATGATGAACACTGAAGCTTTCTTT

v_call: TRBV4-2
d_call: NA
clone_size: few
j_call: TRBJ1-6
cdr3_aa: CASSQQEDSRISPLHF
cdr3_nt: TGTGCCAGCAGCCAACAAGAAGACAGTAGGATCTCACCCCTCCACTTT

v_call: TRBV5-1
d_call: NA
clone_size: NA
j_call: TRBJ2-3
cdr3_aa: CASSSSAEGGTDTQYF
cdr3_nt: TGCGCCAGCAGTTCCTCTGCGGAGGGAGGCACAGATACGCAGTATTTT

v_call: TRBV6-5
d_call: NA
clone_size: NA
j_call: TRBJ1-6
cdr3_aa: CASRQYNSPLHF
cdr3_nt: TGTGCCAGTAGACAGTATAATTCACCCCTCCACTTT

v_call: TRBV4-1
d_call: TRBD2
clone_size: NA
j_call: TRBJ2-7
cdr3_aa: CASSQGGTSGGLEQYF
cdr3_nt: TGCGCCAGCAGCCAAGGCGGGACTAGCGGAGGGCTCGAGCAGTACTTC

v_call: TRBV4-3
d_call: TRBD2
clone_size: NA
j_call: TRBJ2-5
cdr3_aa: CASSRSTSGGAQETQYF
cdr3_nt: TGCGCCAGCAGCCGCTCGACTAGCGGGGGGGCCCAAGAGACCCAGTACTTC

v_call: TRBV6-1
d_call: TRBD2
clone_size: NA
j_call: TRBJ2-7
cdr3_aa: CASRTLGREQYF
cdr3_nt: TGTGCCAGCCGGACGCTCGGGAGGGAGCAGTACTTC

v_call: TRBV7-9
d_call: NA
clone_size: NA
j_call: TRBJ1-6
cdr3_aa: CASSLAGNNSPLHF
cdr3_nt: TGTGCCAGCAGCTTGGCGGGGAATAATTCACCCCTCCACTTT

v_call: TRBV9
d_call: NA
clone_size: NA
j_call: TRBJ1-5
cdr3_aa: CASSVEGARGQPQHF
cdr3_nt: TGTGCCAGCAGCGTAGAGGGAGCGAGAGGTCAGCCCCAGCATTTT

v_call: TRBV14
d_call: NA
clone_size: NA
j_call: TRBJ2-1
cdr3_aa: CASHQQTRGFNEQFF
cdr3_nt: TGTGCCAGCCATCAGCAGACTAGAGGATTCAATGAGCAGTTCTTC

v_call: TRBV15
d_call: TRBD1
clone_size: NA
j_call: TRBJ1-2
cdr3_aa: CATRSGQGAGGYTF
cdr3_nt: TGTGCCACCAGATCGGGACAGGGGGCAGGTGGCTACACCTTC

v_call: TRBV18
d_call: NA
clone_size: NA
j_call: TRBJ1-6
cdr3_aa: CASSSAQVSSYNSPLHF
cdr3_nt: TGTGCCAGCTCATCTGCGCAGGTCAGCTCCTATAATTCACCCCTCCACTTT

v_call: TRBV6-5
d_call: NA
clone_size: NA
j_call: TRBJ1-6
cdr3_aa: CASSYVQLNSPLHF
cdr3_nt: TGTGCCAGCAGTTACGTACAGTTGAATTCACCCCTCCACTTT

v_call: TRBV5-5
d_call: NA
clone_size: few
j_call: TRBJ1-4
cdr3_aa: CASSLTVRLSEKLFF
cdr3_nt: TGTGCCAGCAGCTTGACGGTTCGGTTGAGTGAAAAACTGTTTTTT

v_call: TRBV5-1
d_call: TRBD2
clone_size: NA
j_call: TRBJ2-1
cdr3_aa: CASSLGPGGGYEQFF
cdr3_nt: TGCGCCAGCAGCTTGGGACCGGGGGGGGGATATGAGCAGTTCTTC